Below, 12 T cell receptor beta chains from the same sample are listed, as sequenced in a study of identical twins. MiXCR, run by TCRdb on the 5' RACE reads, gives a single entry per CDR3 protein. The sample has around 670,000 distinct CDR3 sequences, 5.5% to 6.5% seen once. The specimen sequenced was naive T cells sorted from blood. The source is a man between 18 and 35 years old in good health.

The sample holds a few counts of this clonotype. The chain recombines TRBV20-1 with TRBJ2-2, with TRBD2 matching 9 bases. Unmatched junction bases numbered 17, after V lost 3 bases and J lost 6 bases. From germline, CDR1 is DFQATT and CDR2 SNEGSKA (reference sequence). The CDR3 runs to 18 residues. This CDR3 reads CSASGPPVLAGAPGELFF. Written as DNA, the CDR3 is TGCAGTGCTAGTGGCCCCCCCGTCTTAGCGGGAGCCCCCGGGGAGCTGTTTTTT.

This clonotype was observed many times. V gene TRBV5-1 combines with J gene TRBJ1-1, with TRBD1 matching over 11 bases. This CDR3 has 16 amino acids. Germline assignment: CDR1 SGHRS and CDR2 YFSETQ. V lost 3 bases to trimming and J lost 4 bases; unmatched junction nucleotides: 8. CDR3 in amino acids: CASSSIRDRGSTEAFF. The CDR3 DNA is TGCGCCAGCAGCTCGATACGGGACAGGGGGAGCACTGAAGCTTTCTTT.

The table lists this clonotype with a few counts. This chain connects TRBV29-1 to TRBJ2-3; maybe TRBD2 (6 bases). Per the germline V gene, CDR1 is SQVTM and CDR2 is ANQGSEA. V dropped 8 bases and J dropped 6 bases, with 24 bases sitting between them. The CDR3 spans 15 residues. The CDR3 region is CSMSLAEWFSDTQYF. Here the CDR3 DNA reads TGCAGCATGAGTTTAGCGGAGTGGTTTTCGGATACGCAGTATTTT.

In its sample, this clonotype was seen many times. CDR3 protein: CATSRVTTSGRTSYNEQFF. The CDR3 DNA reads TGTGCCACCAGCAGAGTAACAACTAGCGGGAGAACGTCTTACAATGAGCAGTTCTTC. This chain connects TRBV15 to TRBJ2-1; 11 nucleotides agree with TRBD2. The J segment lost 4 bases and the V segment lost 1 base, leaving 12 bases of the junction unmatched. The CDR3 length is 19 residues. Germline V gene sequence: CDR1 LNHNV, CDR2 YYDKDF (reference sequence).

This clonotype was detected many times. This chain uses TRBV9 with TRBJ2-3; D not resolved. In germline, CDR1 is SGDLS, CDR2 YYNGEE. V lost 0 bases, J lost 5 bases, and 1 base lay in between. This CDR3 is built from 11 residues. CDR3 coding DNA: TGTGCCAGCAGCGTAGAAGATACGCAGTATTTT. Its translation is CASSVEDTQYF.

There are many counts of this clonotype. The chain is built from TRBV12-3 or TRBV12-4 and TRBJ1-1, with D perhaps TRBD1 (5 bases). This CDR3 is built from 13 residues. The V gene lost 5 bases and the J gene lost 6 bases, with 13 bases spanning the gap. This CDR3 reads CASSEQRGAEAFF. The CDR3 region has the DNA TGTGCCAGCAGTGAGCAACGAGGGGCTGAAGCTTTCTTT.

This clonotype has at least ten counts. The chain carries TRBV5-6 and TRBJ2-5; the D call may be TRBD1 or TRBD2 (5 bases each). CDR1 and CDR2 from the germline V gene are SGHDT and YYEEEE. Trimming pared 2 bases from V and 4 bases from J, leaving 18 bases between. The length of the CDR3 is 16 residues. The CDR3 nucleotides read TGTGCCAGCAGCTTTAGAAGCAGGACAAGCGGAGAGACCCAGTACTTC. Encoded protein: CASSFRSRTSGETQYF.

CDR3 loop: CASSLARAGGPPADYNEQFF. CDR3 nucleotide sequence: TGTGCCAGCAGCTTAGCGAGGGCGGGAGGACCCCCGGCTGACTACAATGAGCAGTTCTTC. This chain connects TRBV11-1 to TRBJ2-1; 8 positions agree with TRBD2. Trimming at V came to 0 bases and at J to 3 bases, leaving 16 bases not matched to a gene. The CDR3 is 20 residues long. Germline-derived CDR1 and CDR2 are SGHAT and FQDESV (reference sequence).

This clonotype was observed a few times. The J gene is TRBJ2-1, the V gene TRBV3-1; D possibly matches TRBD1 or TRBD2 (5 bases each). V was clipped by 1 base and J by 7 bases, with 11 bases between them. The CDR3 has 14 residues. Germline CDR1 LGHDT, CDR2 YNNKEL (reference sequence). CDR3 region: CASSQAPGANEQFF. CDR3 nucleotides: TGTGCCAGCAGCCAAGCTCCCGGGGCTAATGAGCAGTTCTTC.

V usage is TRBV18 and J usage is TRBJ1-2; TRBD1 might be the D (5 bases). The CDR3 loop spans 16 amino acids. Trimming took 0 bases from V and 5 from J, leaving 16 bases between them. Germline CDR1 and CDR2: KGHSH and LQKENI. The CDR3 region is CASSPPMSPGTYGYTF. CDR3 nucleotide sequence: TGTGCCAGCTCACCACCTATGTCTCCGGGGACTTATGGCTACACCTTC.

This clonotype was seen more than once but under ten times. The chain uses TRBV14 and TRBJ2-3; TRBD2 matches 8 bases. Trimming took 1 base from V and 7 from J; bases not matched to a gene: 4. Germline V gene sequence: CDR1 SGHDN, CDR2 FVKESK. This CDR3 is built from 14 residues. CDR3 DNA: TGTGCCAGCAGCCAAGCGGGAGGGCCGTATACGCAGTATTTT. This codes for CASSQAGGPYTQYF.

This clonotype was seen a handful of times. The rearrangement uses TRBV5-1 and TRBJ2-3, with a possible D match to TRBD2 (6 bases). V was cut by 3 bases and J by 0 bases, with 14 bases left in between. Per germline, CDR1 SGHRS and CDR2 YFSETQ. This CDR3 comprises 16 residues. This CDR3 is CASSSLAETSTDTQYF. CDR3 bases: TGCGCCAGCAGCTCCTTAGCGGAAACAAGCACAGATACGCAGTATTTT.